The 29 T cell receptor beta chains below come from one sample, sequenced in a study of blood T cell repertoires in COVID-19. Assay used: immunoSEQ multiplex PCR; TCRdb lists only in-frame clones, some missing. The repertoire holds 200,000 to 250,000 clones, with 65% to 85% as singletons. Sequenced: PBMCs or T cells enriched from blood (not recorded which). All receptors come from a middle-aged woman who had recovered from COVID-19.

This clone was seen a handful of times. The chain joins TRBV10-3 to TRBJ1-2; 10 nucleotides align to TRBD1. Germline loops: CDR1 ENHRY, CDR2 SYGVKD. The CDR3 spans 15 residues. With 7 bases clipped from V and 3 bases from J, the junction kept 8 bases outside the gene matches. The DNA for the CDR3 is TGTGCCATCAACGACCGGGACAGGGGTGACTATGGCTACACCTTC. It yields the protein CAINDRDRGDYGYTF.

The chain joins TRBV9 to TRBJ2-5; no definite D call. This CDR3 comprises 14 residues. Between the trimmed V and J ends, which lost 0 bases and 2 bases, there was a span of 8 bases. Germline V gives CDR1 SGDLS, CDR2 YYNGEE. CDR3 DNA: TGTGCCAGCAGCGTAGTCGGTAGACAAGAGACCCAGTACTTC. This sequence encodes CASSVVGRQETQYF. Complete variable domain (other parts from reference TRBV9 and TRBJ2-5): DSGVTQTPKHLITATGQRVTLRCSPRSGDLSVYWYQQSLDQGLQFLIQYYNGEERAKGNILERFSAQQFPDLHSELNLSSLELGDSALYFCASSVVGRQETQYFGPGTRLLVL.

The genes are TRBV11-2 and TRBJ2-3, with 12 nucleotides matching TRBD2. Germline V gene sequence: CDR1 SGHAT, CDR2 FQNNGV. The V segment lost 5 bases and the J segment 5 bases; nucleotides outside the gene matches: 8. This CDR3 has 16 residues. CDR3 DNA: TGTGCCAGCAGCAAACGACTAGCGGGAGAAGTAGATACGCAGTATTTT. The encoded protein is CASSKRLAGEVDTQYF.

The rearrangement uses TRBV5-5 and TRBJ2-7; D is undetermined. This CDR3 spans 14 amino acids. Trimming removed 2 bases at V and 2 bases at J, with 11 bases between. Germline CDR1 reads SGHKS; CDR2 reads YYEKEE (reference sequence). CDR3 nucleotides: TGTGCCAGCAGCTTCCTAGTATTTCCCTACGAGCAGTACTTC. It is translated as CASSFLVFPYEQYF.

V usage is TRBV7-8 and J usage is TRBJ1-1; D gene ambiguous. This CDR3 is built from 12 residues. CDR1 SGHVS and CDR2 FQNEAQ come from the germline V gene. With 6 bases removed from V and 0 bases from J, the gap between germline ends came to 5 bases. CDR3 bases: TGTGCCAGCAGGGCTCTGAACACTGAAGCTTTCTTT. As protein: CASRALNTEAFF.

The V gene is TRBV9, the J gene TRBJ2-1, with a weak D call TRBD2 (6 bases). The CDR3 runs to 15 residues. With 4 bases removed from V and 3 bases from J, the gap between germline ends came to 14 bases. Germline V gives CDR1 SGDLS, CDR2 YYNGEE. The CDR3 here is CASSPQVGGYNEQFF. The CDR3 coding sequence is TGTGCCAGCAGCCCTCAGGTGGGGGGCTACAATGAGCAGTTCTTC.

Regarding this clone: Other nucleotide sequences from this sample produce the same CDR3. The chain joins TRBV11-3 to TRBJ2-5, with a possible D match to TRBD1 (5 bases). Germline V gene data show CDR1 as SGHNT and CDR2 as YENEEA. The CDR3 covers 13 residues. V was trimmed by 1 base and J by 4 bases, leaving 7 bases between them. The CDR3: CASSLARGETQYF. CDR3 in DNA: TGTGCCAGCAGCTTAGCAAGGGGAGAGACCCAGTACTTC.

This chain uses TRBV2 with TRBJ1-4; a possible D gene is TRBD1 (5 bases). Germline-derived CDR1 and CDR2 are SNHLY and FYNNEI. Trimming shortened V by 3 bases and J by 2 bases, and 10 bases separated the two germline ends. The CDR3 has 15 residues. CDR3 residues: CASSDGARTNEKLFF. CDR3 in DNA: TGTGCCAGCAGTGATGGGGCGAGGACTAATGAAAAACTGTTTTTT.

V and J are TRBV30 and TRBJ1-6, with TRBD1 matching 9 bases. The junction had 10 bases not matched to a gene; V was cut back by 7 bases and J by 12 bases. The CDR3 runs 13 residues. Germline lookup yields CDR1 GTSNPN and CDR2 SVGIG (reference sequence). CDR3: CAFAGQGLKPLHF. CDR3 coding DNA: TGTGCCTTCGCAGGACAGGGGTTAAAACCCCTCCACTTT.

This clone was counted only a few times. The CDR3 nucleotides are TGCGCCAGCAGCCCAAACCGAGCGGGAGCGACAGATACGCAGTATTTT. It yields the protein CASSPNRAGATDTQYF. This chain connects TRBV4-1 to TRBJ2-3; 8 nucleotides align to TRBD2. V was clipped by 4 bases and J by 3 bases; unmatched bases: 9. In germline, CDR1 is MGHRA, CDR2 YSYEKL. The CDR3 runs to 16 residues.

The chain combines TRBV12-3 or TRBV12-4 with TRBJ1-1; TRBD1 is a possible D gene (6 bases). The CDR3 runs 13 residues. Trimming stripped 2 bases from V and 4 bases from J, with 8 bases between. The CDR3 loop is CASSLNRATEAFF. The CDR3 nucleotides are TGTGCCAGCAGTTTAAACAGGGCCACTGAAGCTTTCTTT.

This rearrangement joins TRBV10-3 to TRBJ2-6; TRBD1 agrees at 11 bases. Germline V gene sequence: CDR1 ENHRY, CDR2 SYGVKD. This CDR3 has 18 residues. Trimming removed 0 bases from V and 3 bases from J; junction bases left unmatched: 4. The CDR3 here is CAISESGTGGSGANVLTF. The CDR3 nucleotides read TGTGCCATCAGTGAGTCCGGGACAGGGGGTAGTGGGGCCAACGTCCTGACTTTC.

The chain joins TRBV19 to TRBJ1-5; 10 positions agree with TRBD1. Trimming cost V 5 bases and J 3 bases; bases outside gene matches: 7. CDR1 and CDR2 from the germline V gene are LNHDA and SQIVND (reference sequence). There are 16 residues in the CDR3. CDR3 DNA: TGTGCCAGTAGTGCCGGAGACAGGGGGCACAATCAGCCCCAGCATTTT. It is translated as CASSAGDRGHNQPQHF.

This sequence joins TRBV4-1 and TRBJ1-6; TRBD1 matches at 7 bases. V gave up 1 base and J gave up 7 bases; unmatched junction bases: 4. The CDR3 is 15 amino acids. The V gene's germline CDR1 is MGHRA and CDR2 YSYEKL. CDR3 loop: CASSQVSRGNSPLHF. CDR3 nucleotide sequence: TGCGCCAGCAGCCAAGTGTCCAGGGGGAATTCACCCCTCCACTTT.

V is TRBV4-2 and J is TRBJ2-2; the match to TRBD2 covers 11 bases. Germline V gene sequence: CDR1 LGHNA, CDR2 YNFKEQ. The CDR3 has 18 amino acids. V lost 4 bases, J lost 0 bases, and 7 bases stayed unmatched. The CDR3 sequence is CASSRRLAGGANTGELFF. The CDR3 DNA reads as TGTGCCAGCAGCCGGAGGCTAGCGGGAGGCGCGAACACCGGGGAGCTGTTTTTT.

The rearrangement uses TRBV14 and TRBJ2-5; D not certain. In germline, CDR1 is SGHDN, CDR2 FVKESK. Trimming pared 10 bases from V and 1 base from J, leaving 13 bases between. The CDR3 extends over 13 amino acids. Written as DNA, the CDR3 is TGTGCCACACCTCACTCGGGCCAAGAGACCCAGTACTTC. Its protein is CATPHSGQETQYF.

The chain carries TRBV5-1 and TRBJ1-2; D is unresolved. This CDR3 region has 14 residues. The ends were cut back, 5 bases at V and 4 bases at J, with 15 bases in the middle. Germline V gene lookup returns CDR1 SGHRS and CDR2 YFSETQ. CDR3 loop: CASRPDDRGYGYTF. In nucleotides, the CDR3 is TGCGCCAGCAGACCCGATGACCGGGGCTATGGCTACACCTTC.

In DNA, the CDR3 is TGTGCCACCAACAGGGTTCCCCAAGAGACCCAGTACTTC. Protein product: CATNRVPQETQYF. The chain employs TRBV14 and TRBJ2-5; tentative D call: TRBD1 (6 bases). The V end lost 10 bases, the J end lost 1 base, and 13 bases lay between the germline ends. The length of the CDR3 is 13 residues. The germline CDR1 and CDR2 sequences are SGHDN and FVKESK.

The CDR3 here is CASSELPGGSPLHF. Here the CDR3 DNA reads TGTGCCAGCAGTGAATTGCCAGGGGGTTCACCCCTCCACTTT. The chain links TRBV2 to TRBJ1-6, with 7 bases aligning to TRBD1. In germline, CDR1 is SNHLY, CDR2 FYNNEI. The CDR3 covers 14 residues. V shed 2 bases, J shed 9 bases, and the junction held 4 bases outside the gene matches.

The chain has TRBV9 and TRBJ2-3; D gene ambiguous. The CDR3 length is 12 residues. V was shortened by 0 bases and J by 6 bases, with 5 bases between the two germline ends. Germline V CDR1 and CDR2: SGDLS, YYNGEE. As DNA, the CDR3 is TGTGCCAGCAGCGTAGCCGGGGATACGCAGTATTTT. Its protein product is CASSVAGDTQYF.

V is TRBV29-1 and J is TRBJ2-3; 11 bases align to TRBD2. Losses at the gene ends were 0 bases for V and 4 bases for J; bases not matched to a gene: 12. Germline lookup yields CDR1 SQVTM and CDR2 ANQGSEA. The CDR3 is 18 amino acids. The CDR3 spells CSVEDPQLAGGPADTQYF. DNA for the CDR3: TGCAGCGTTGAAGATCCCCAATTAGCGGGAGGGCCAGCAGATACGCAGTATTTT.

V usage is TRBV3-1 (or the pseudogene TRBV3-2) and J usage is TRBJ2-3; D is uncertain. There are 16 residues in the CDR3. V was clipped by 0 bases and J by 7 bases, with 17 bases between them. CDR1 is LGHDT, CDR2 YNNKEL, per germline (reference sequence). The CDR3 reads CASSQEPGIRLNTQYF. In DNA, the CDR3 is TGTGCCAGCAGCCAAGAGCCGGGTATAAGGCTAAATACGCAGTATTTT.

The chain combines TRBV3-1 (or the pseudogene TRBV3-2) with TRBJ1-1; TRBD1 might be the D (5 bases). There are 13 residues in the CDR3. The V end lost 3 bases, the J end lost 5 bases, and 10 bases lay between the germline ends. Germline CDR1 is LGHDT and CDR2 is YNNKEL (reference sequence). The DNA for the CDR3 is TGTGCCAGCAGCCACCCAGGGAAGACTGAAGCTTTCTTT. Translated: CASSHPGKTEAFF.

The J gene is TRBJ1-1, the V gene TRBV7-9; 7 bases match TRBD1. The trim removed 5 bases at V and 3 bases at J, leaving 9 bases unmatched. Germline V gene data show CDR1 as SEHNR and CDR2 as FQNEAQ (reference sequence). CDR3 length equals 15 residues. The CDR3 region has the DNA TGTGCCAGCAGCCGGGACAGCCCCAAAGACACTGAAGCTTTCTTT. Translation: CASSRDSPKDTEAFF. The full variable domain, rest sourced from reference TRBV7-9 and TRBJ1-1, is DTGVSQNPRHKITKRGQNVTFRCDPISEHNRLYWYRQTLGQGPEFLTYFQNEAQLEKSRLLSDRFSAERPKGSFSTLEIQRTEQGDSAMYLCASSRDSPKDTEAFFGQGTRLTVV.

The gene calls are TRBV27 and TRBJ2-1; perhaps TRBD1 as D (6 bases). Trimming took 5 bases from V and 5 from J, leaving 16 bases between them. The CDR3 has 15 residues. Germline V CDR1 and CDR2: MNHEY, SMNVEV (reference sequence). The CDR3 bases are TGTGCCAGCAGTCCACTCAGGGGTTTGGACAATGAGCAGTTCTTC. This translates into CASSPLRGLDNEQFF.

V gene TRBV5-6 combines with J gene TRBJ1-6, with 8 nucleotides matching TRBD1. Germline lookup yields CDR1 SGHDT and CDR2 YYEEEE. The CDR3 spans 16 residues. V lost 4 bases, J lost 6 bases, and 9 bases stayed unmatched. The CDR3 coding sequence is TGTGCCAGCAGCCAAACCGGGACAGGCTTTAATTCACCCCTCCACTTT. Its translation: CASSQTGTGFNSPLHF.

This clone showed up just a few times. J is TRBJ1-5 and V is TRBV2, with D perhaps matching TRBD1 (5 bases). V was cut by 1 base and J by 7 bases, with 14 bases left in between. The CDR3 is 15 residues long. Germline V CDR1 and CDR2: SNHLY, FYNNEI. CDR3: CASSEGGAAGQPQHF. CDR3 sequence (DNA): TGTGCCAGCAGTGAAGGCGGTGCGGCAGGGCAGCCCCAGCATTTT.

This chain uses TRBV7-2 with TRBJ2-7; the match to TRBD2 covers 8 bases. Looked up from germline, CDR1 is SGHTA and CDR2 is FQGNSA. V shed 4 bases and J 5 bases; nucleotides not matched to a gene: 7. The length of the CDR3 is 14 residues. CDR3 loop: CASSSGGQRDEQYF. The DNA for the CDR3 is TGTGCCAGCAGCTCGGGGGGGCAGAGGGACGAGCAGTACTTC. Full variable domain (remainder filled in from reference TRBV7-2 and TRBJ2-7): GAGVSQSPSNKVTEKGKDVELRCDPISGHTALYWYRQSLGQGLEFLIYFQGNSAPDKSGLPSDRFSAERTGGSVSTLTIQRTQQEDSAVYLCASSSGGQRDEQYFGPGTRLTVT.

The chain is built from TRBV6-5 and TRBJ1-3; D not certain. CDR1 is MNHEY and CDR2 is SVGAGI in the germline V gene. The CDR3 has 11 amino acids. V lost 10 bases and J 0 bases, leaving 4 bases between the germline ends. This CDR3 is CATYSGNTIYF. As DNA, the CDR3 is TGTGCCACCTACTCTGGAAACACCATATATTTT.